The entry that follows covers one TCR beta chain sequence. The antigen this receptor binds is unknown. No base quality information exists; no much larger clone differs at one position. The germline V and J ends show losses of 5 bases and 6 bases respectively, and no gene match explains 10 bases of the junction. CDR1 SGHVS and CDR2 FNYEAQ were looked up in the germline V gene. Reading from cysteine to phenylalanine, the CDR3 counts 16 amino acids. CDR3 DNA is the only sequence kept; it has 48 bases, read in frame from the first base. Healthy HIV-negative adults with no recently reported acute infections or vaccinations were included as donors. Every donor was a Caucasian adult residing in Nashville, Tennessee, USA. For unsorted samples, 90 million or so PBMCs were counted and genomic DNA was extracted with the QIAamp DNA Blood Mini kit. Blood was collected by leukapheresis, and PBMCs were isolated by Ficoll-Histopaque density gradient centrifugation and then cryopreserved in liquid nitrogen vapor phase.

This sample is part of a study of shared clonotypes between healthy human individuals (TCRdb year 2020). For the study in its entirety: The cohort included three men and a couple of women between 18 and 49 years of age. To increase sequencing depth and limit assay-specific biases, TCR repertoire library preparation and sequencing were carried out by different laboratories using diverse techniques. Each donor's leukapheresis produced roughly between roughly 0.85 and 9.5 billion PBMCs. The study deeply sequenced blood TCR repertoires of about 5 healthy adults to estimate repertoire size and the extent of clonotype sharing between individuals. Broad study findings and their caveats: Based on pairwise subsampling, the degree of clonotype sharing among donors was expected to be affected by sequencing depth. The small number of donors limited the genetic and exposure-history diversity represented. Sampling was limited to blood, and TCR repertoires in tissue likely differ from TCR repertoires in blood.

Using the deep immunoSEQ assay, multiplex PCR amplified TCR CDR3 regions from genomic DNA. For each cell subset, the extracted genomic DNA was distributed evenly across all wells of several immunoSEQ 96-well plates, and each plate served as one replicate. For unsorted PBMC, each replicate PCR was loaded with about 270 ng genomic DNA, equivalent to 25,000 to 35,000 T cell genomes. Ten immunoSEQ deep assay plates were used to sequence the unsorted PBMC genomic DNA. Purified libraries were quantified with a Qubit 3.0 fluorometer, sized on a Bioanalyzer 2100, and re-quantified with the KAPA Library Quantification kit. Every immunoSEQ 96-well plate was sequenced on a separate single-read 150-cycle Illumina NextSeq 550 flow cell. The study's processing was this. The immunoSEQ output contained only junctional sequences without quality scores, so filtering could not match that applied to full-length reads. Sequences were annotated with PyIR, a Python wrapper for IgBLAST v1.9, using IMGT germline references to assign V/J genes and CDR3. Reads were removed for weak V/J assignments (E-value above 1e-6), missing CDR3, stop codons, out-of-frame junctions, or ambiguous translated residues. V3J clonotypes were defined as sequences sharing an identical inferred V gene, J gene, and CDR3 amino acid sequence. To compute the percentage overlap between repertoires, the number of shared unique clonotypes was divided by the size of the smaller repertoire. Three approaches were used to assess repertoire richness: RTK rarefaction, the Chao1 estimator, and Recon v2.1 estimates of unobserved clonotypes. This is the immuneACCESS table as TCRdb keeps it, with only in-frame sequences that have V and J called. A part of the clones is gone; compared with another copy, unresolved V genes explain less than half, and the rest is unexplained. V, J and clone size are taken as reported in that table, and D and trimming were inferred from the DNA itself. The sample table shows more than 400,000 clones, and around 85% are seen once. 12% of the sample lies in the top ten.

The sequence links TRBV7-6 to TRBJ2-3, and 11 junctional nucleotides match TRBD2. Material for sequencing was PBMCs. The clonotype was recovered from a woman between 40 and 50 years old in good health. Some clones in this sample may be carry-over from other donors' samples. CDR3 region: CASSTLAGGPGDTQYF. The DNA sequence reads TGTGCCAGCAGCACCCTAGCGGGAGGCCCCGGGGATACGCAGTATTTT.